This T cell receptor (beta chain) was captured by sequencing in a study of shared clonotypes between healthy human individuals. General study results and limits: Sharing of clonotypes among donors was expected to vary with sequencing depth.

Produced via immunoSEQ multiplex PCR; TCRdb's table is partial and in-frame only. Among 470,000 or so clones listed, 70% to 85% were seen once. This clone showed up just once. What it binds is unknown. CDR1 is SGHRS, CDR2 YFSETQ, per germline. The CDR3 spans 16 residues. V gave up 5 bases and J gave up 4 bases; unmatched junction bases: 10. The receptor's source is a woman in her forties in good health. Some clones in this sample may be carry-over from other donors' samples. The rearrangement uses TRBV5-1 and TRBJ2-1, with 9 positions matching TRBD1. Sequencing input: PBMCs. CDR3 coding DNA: TGCGCCAGCAGAATCCTCCCGGGACAGGGTTACAATGAGCAGTTCTTC. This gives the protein CASRILPGQGYNEQFF.